This T cell receptor (beta chain) was obtained from a study of T cell responses to AZD1222 COVID-19 vaccine. The germline V gene has CDR1 SGHAT and CDR2 FQNNGV. V was cut by 0 bases and J by 4 bases, with 12 bases left in between. The CDR3 contains 15 residues. Study-wide results and limits: Unmutated regions of variants are reportedly targeted by nearly half of spike-specific TCRs. Seropositive AZD1222 recipients at baseline numbered only six or seven.

The protocol was immunoSEQ multiplex PCR, while the TCRdb copy is restricted to in-frame clones and leaves out a portion. The sample yields 150,000 to 200,000 clones, around nine tenths seen once. To note about this clone: Its antigen is still unknown.

The source was peripheral blood, collected on day 0 of AZD1222 vaccination. The chain uses TRBV11-2 and TRBJ1-2; a possible D gene is TRBD1 (5 bases). This clonotype was obtained from an adult in good health. Written as DNA, the CDR3 is TGTGCCAGCAGCTTAGATCTTCCAGGGCCCTATGGCTACACCTTC. The encoded protein is CASSLDLPGPYGYTF.